The source of this T cell receptor beta chain is a study of T cell responses to AZD1222 COVID-19 vaccine. Whole-study findings and limits: The repertoires were collected only after the peak T cell response. Reportedly, close to half of spike-specific TCRs are directed against unmutated variant regions. Clonal diversity was possibly underestimated; the donors were predominantly white British and more often female. CD4 TCRs covered the whole spike, strongest at regions 160-218 and 743-854.

In the case of this clone: No antigen is known for it.

Only in-frame clones appear in the TCRdb table, and some are missing; sequencing was by immunoSEQ multiplex PCR. The sample holds approximately 150,000 clones; approximately 91% are singletons and the top ten take roughly 1.2%. The CDR3 covers 13 residues. CDR1 LNHDA and CDR2 SQIVND come from the germline V gene (reference sequence). V was pared by 2 bases and J by 3 bases, with 6 bases between. This sequence was found in an adult who received the AZD1222 COVID-19 vaccine. The sequencing here drew on peripheral blood, taken 28 days after the second AZD1222 dose. V usage is TRBV19 and J usage is TRBJ2-3; no definite D call. The CDR3, as DNA: TGTGCCAGTAGTATACTCGGGACAGATACGCAGTATTTT. It yields the protein CASSILGTDTQYF.